Listed here are 5 T cell receptor beta chains from one sample, sequenced in a study of molecular identifiers for immune sequencing clone quantification. One entry per CDR3 protein results from TCRdb running MiXCR on the PCR reads. There are about 500,000 distinct CDR3 sequences in the sample; about 25% occur only once, and around 0.76% lies in the top ten. Sequences were obtained from naive CD8+ T cells from blood, with Jurkat cell RNA spiked in. Subset reported: FACS-sorted CD8+CD4-CCR7+CD45RA+ naive T cells. The receptors stem from a human donor in good health. Some libraries in this study had Jurkat cell RNA spiked in.

This clonotype was observed a handful of times. The genes are TRBV20-1 and TRBJ2-5, with D hard to call. Trimming removed 1 base at V and 13 bases at J, with 7 bases between. The CDR3 length is 9 residues. Germline assignment: CDR1 DFQATT and CDR2 SNEGSKA (reference sequence). The DNA for the CDR3 is TGCAGTGCTAGAGGAAGAGGGTACTTC. Its protein is CSARGRGYF.

This clonotype was seen more than once but under ten times. The gene calls are TRBV30 and TRBJ2-6; no clear D gene. The CDR3 is made up of 14 amino acids. V gave up 5 bases and J gave up 0 bases, with 8 bases separating them. Germline values: CDR1 GTSNPN, CDR2 SVGIG (reference sequence). The CDR3 loop reads CAWDTGSGANVLTF. CDR3 nucleotide sequence: TGTGCCTGGGACACCGGCTCTGGGGCCAACGTCCTGACTTTC.

This clonotype showed up just a few times. This chain joins TRBV2 and TRBJ1-5; tentatively, D is TRBD1 (6 bases). V lost 6 bases, J lost 3 bases, and 9 bases lay in between. CDR1 is SNHLY and CDR2 is FYNNEI in the germline V gene. The CDR3 totals 13 residues. CDR3 protein: CASRSGDNQPQHF. CDR3 DNA sequence: TGTGCCAGCAGGTCAGGGGACAATCAGCCCCAGCATTTT.

This clonotype was observed many times. The CDR3 sequence: CASSPTSGASYEQYF. CDR3 nucleotides: TGTGCCAGCAGCCCGACTAGCGGGGCCTCCTACGAGCAGTACTTC. The rearrangement joins TRBV7-9 to TRBJ2-7; 11 bases are shared with TRBD2. V lost 5 bases and J lost 0; bases outside the gene matches: 3. The CDR3 is 15 amino acids. Germline V gives CDR1 SEHNR, CDR2 FQNEAQ (reference sequence).

This chain connects TRBV27 to TRBJ2-7; tentatively, D is TRBD1 (5 bases). The CDR3 extends over 13 amino acids. Trimming took 8 bases from V and 0 from J, leaving 11 bases between them. CDR1 is MNHEY and CDR2 is SMNVEV in the germline V gene (reference sequence). Here the CDR3 reads CASGIRVSYEQYF. CDR3 DNA sequence: TGTGCCAGCGGCATCAGGGTCTCCTACGAGCAGTACTTC.